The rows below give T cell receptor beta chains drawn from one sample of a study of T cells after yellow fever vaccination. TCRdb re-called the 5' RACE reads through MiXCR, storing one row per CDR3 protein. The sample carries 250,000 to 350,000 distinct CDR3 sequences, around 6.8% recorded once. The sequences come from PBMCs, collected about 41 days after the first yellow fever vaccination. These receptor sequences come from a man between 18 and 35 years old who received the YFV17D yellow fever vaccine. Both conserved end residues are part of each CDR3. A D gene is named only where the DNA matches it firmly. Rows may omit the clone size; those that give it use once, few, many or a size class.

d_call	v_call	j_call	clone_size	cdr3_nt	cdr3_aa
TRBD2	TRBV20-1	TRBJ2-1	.	TGCAGTGCTAGGGGGGGGAGGCAGAGCTCCTACAATGAGCAGTTCTTC	CSARGGRQSSYNEQFF
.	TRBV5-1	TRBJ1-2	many	TGCGCCAGCAGCTTGGCAGGGGAGGCTGGTGGCTACACCTTC	CASSLAGEAGGYTF
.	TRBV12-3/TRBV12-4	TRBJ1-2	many	TGTGCCAGCAGTTCCCCCCCAGGAGGCTACACCTTC	CASSSPPGGYTF
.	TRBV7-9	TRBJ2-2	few	TGTGCCAGCAGCCTCGGGACACTGAACACCGGGGAGCTGTTTTTT	CASSLGTLNTGELFF
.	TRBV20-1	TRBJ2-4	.	TGCAGTGTCCCCGGGACTCTGAGTAGCATTCAGTACTTC	CSVPGTLSSIQYF
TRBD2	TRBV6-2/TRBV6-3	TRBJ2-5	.	TGTGCCAGCAGTTACGAAGCTAGCGGGGGGTGGCAAGAGACCCAGTACTTC	CASSYEASGGWQETQYF
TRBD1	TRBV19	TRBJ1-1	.	TGTGCCAGTAGTAGGGACAGGGGCAAGACTGAAGCTTTCTTT	CASSRDRGKTEAFF
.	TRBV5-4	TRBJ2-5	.	TGTGCCAGCAGCTCAAGGGAGAGCGAGACCCAGTACTTC	CASSSRESETQYF
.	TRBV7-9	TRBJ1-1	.	TGTGCCAGCACCCACCCCGACAGTTTGAACACTGAAGCTTTCTTT	CASTHPDSLNTEAFF
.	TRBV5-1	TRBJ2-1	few	TGCGCCAGCAGCTTCATACAGGGACCCTACAATGAGCAGTTCTTC	CASSFIQGPYNEQFF
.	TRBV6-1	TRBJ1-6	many	TGTGCCAGCATGCAGGGAGGGCTTGATTCACCCCTCCACTTT	CASMQGGLDSPLHF
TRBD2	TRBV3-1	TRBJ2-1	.	TGTGCCAGCAGCCCAGCGGGGGGGCCGATTGTCAATGAGCAGTTCTTC	CASSPAGGPIVNEQFF
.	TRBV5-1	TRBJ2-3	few	TGCGCCAGCAGCTCCAGACAGGCGTCAGATACGCAGTATTTT	CASSSRQASDTQYF
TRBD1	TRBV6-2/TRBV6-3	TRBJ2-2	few	TGTGCCAGCAGTTACGGAGGGACAGGGGGCCACGGGGAGCTGTTTTTT	CASSYGGTGGHGELFF
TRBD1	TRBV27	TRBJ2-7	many	TGTGCCAGCAGTTTGAGGACAGGGGGTTACGAGCAGTACTTC	CASSLRTGGYEQYF
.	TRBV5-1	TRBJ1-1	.	TGCGCCAGCAGCTTGTCAGGGGTGAACACTGAAGCTTTCTTT	CASSLSGVNTEAFF
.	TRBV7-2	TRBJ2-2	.	TGTGCCAGCAGCCCCATAAGGGGCGGGGAGCTGTTTTTT	CASSPIRGGELFF
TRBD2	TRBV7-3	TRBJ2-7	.	TGTGCCAGCAGCTTAACGACGGGGGGCTACGAGCAGTACTTC	CASSLTTGGYEQYF
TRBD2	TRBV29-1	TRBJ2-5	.	TGCAGCGTCCGAGCGGGGGGGCTGGAGACCCAGTACTTC	CSVRAGGLETQYF
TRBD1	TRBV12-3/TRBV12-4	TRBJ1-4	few	TGTGCCAGCACCAAAGGGGGACAGGGGAATGAAAAACTGTTTTTT	CASTKGGQGNEKLFF
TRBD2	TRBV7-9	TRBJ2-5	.	TGTGCCAGCAGCGAAGCGGGACTCAAGATTCAAGAGACCCAGTACTTC	CASSEAGLKIQETQYF
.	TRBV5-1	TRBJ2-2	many	TGCGCCAGCAGCTTGACCAGGTCCGCGAACACCGGGGAGCTGTTTTTT	CASSLTRSANTGELFF
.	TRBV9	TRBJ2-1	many	TGTGCCAGCAGCTCCCCAGGGGGGACAGACAATGAGCAGTTCTTC	CASSSPGGTDNEQFF
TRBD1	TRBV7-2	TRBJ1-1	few	TGTGCCAGCAGCTCGGACAGGGTAGAAGCTTTCTTT	CASSSDRVEAFF
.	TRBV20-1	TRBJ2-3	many	TGCAGTGCTCCCCCCCGGAAACTGCTCACAGATACGCAGTATTTT	CSAPPRKLLTDTQYF
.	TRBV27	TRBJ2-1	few	TGTGCCAGCAGTTTTGCCAGGGGTGGCAATGAGCAGTTCTTC	CASSFARGGNEQFF
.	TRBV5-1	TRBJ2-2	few	TGCGCCAGCAGCTTGGGGTTACCCACCGGGGAGCTGTTTTTT	CASSLGLPTGELFF
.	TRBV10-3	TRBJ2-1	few	TGTGCCATCAAGGACAGCTACAATGAGCAGTTCTTC	CAIKDSYNEQFF
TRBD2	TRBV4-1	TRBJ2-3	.	TGCGCCAGCAGCCAGGACGCTAGCGGGGGGGCGGCAGATACGCAGTATTTT	CASSQDASGGAADTQYF
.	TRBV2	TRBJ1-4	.	TGTGCCAGCAGACAACCCTCGGATACTAATGAAAAACTGTTTTTT	CASRQPSDTNEKLFF
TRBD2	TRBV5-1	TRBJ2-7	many	TGCGCCAGCAGCGATAAGGCGGGGGAAGGCTACGAGCAGTACTTC	CASSDKAGEGYEQYF
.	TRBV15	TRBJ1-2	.	TGTGCCACCAGCAGAGATCGGGAGGGGTACCGTGGCTACACCTTC	CATSRDREGYRGYTF
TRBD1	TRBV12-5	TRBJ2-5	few	TGTGCTAGTGCCTCCGGGACAGCTAAAGAGACCCAGTACTTC	CASASGTAKETQYF
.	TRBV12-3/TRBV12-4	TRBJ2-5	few	TGTGCCAGCAGCCACCGGAGCAGTCTAGAGACCCAGTACTTC	CASSHRSSLETQYF
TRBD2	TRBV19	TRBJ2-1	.	TGTGCCAGTACTCCGTACGGGGGGAAATACAATGAGCAGTTCTTC	CASTPYGGKYNEQFF
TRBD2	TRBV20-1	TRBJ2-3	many	TGCAGTGTAGGGGCTAGCGGGGGGGTCACAGATACGCAGTATTTT	CSVGASGGVTDTQYF
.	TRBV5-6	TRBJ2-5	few	TGTGCCAGCAGTTCGAACCGGGCTACCTTCAAGGGGACCCAGTACTTC	CASSSNRATFKGTQYF
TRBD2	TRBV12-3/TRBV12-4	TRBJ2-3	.	TGTGCCAGCAGTTCGACGGGGGGGCCTAGGGATACGCAGTATTTT	CASSSTGGPRDTQYF
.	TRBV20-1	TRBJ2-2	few	TGCTGTGCTAGAGGTGGCTTGTCCCGGCCGGCCGGGGAGCTGTTTTTT	CCARGGLSRPAGELFF
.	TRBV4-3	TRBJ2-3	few	TGCGCCAGCACCTCGGAGGGGGCCCGCACAGATACGCAGTATTTT	CASTSEGARTDTQYF
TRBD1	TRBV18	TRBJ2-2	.	TGTGCCAGCTCACCAAGCGGGACAGGGGTCACCGGGGAGCTGTTTTTT	CASSPSGTGVTGELFF
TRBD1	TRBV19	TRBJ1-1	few	TGTGCCAGTAGTATCGGGACAGGGGTGATCACTGAAGCTTTCTTT	CASSIGTGVITEAFF
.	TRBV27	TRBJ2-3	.	TGTGCCAGCACCCCCCCAGGGAAGAGCACAGATACGCAGTATTTT	CASTPPGKSTDTQYF
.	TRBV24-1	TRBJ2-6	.	TGTGCCACCCTCGGACCGATAGCCCACTCTGGGGCCAACGTCCTGACTTTC	CATLGPIAHSGANVLTF
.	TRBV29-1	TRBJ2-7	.	TGCAGCGTTGAAAGGGGTAGTCCCTACGAGCAGTACTTC	CSVERGSPYEQYF
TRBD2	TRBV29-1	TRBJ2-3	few	TGCAGCGTGGGTGTGACTAGCGGGGGGGCCTTAGATACGCAGTATTTT	CSVGVTSGGALDTQYF
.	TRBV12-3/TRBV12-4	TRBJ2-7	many	TGTGCCAGCGGACTGACAGCAGCCTCCTACGAGCAGTACTTC	CASGLTAASYEQYF
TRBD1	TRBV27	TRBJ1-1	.	TGTGCCAGCAGTCTCGGGACAGGGGCTTTAGGCGAAGCTTTCTTT	CASSLGTGALGEAFF
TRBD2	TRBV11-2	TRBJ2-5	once	TGTGCCAGCAGACGTCCGGGACTAGGATTGAACAGAGGGACCCAGTACTTC	CASRRPGLGLNRGTQYF
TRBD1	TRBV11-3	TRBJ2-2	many	TGTGCCAGCAGCCCCCAGACCGGGACAGGGGGCCCCGGGGAGCTGTTTTTT	CASSPQTGTGGPGELFF